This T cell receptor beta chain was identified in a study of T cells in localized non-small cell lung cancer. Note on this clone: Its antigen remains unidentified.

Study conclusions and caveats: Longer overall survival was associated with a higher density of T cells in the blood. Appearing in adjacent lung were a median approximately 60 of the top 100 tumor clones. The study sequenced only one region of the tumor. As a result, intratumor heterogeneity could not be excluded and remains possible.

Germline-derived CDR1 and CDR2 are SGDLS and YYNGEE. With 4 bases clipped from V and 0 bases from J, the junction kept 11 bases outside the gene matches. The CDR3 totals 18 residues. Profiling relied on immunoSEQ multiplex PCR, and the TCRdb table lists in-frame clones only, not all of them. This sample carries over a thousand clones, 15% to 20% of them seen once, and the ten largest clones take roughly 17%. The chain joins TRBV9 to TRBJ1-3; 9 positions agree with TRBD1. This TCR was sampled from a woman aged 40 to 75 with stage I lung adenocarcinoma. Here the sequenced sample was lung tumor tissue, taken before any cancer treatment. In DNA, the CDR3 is TGTGCCAGCAGCCCAGGGATGGGACAGGGCAACTCTGGAAACACCATATATTTT. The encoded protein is CASSPGMGQGNSGNTIYF.